The rows below give T cell receptor beta chains drawn from one sample of a study of shared clonotypes between healthy human individuals. This table comes from immunoSEQ multiplex PCR, and its TCRdb copy is limited to in-frame clones, with some not included. The top ten clones hold around 0.13% of a sample with 2 million to 2.5 million clones, approximately 94% of them seen once. Sequenced sample: naive CD4+ T cells sorted from blood. Source of these receptors: a man between 18 and 35 years old in good health. The conserved cysteine and the conserved F or W are not part of the CDR3 here.

V gene: TRBV19; CDR3 protein: ASKRGSNEQF
V gene: TRBV11-3; CDR3 protein: ASSLVGLAGGRVTGELF
V gene: TRBV7-6; CDR3 protein: ASSLTGELDSPLH
V gene: TRBV6-6; CDR3 protein: ASSPGTGETQY
V gene: TRBV7-8; CDR3 protein: ASSLGWGRIQPQH
V gene: TRBV7-6; CDR3 protein: ASSLRDPGSPLH
V gene: TRBV6-4; CDR3 protein: ASSDPAGGQHEQF
V gene: TRBV2; CDR3 protein: ASTPRQGGGYSPLH
V gene: TRBV7-6; CDR3 protein: ASSLGQGNLNTEAF
V gene: TRBV30; CDR3 protein: AWSATSGTGETQY
V gene: TRBV4-3; CDR3 protein: ASSQALGQSYEQY
V gene: TRBV10-3; CDR3 protein: AISEMIQGAAEAF
V gene: TRBV10-3; CDR3 protein: AITDGYVETQY
V gene: TRBV4-3; CDR3 protein: ASSQETGSSYEQY
V gene: TRBV6-6; CDR3 protein: ASSTRGQPTMGYT
V gene: TRBV19; CDR3 protein: ASSIHSGFYNEQF
V gene: TRBV2; CDR3 protein: ASSGVAGNTIY
V gene: TRBV28; CDR3 protein: ASSNANYGYT
V gene: TRBV7-2; CDR3 protein: ASSSRTSGTYEQY
V gene: TRBV7-3; CDR3 protein: ASSLNGVTQY
V gene: TRBV28; CDR3 protein: ARCGLAGGPRSQETQY
V gene: TRBV4-3; CDR3 protein: ASSQKTGTNTGELF
V gene: TRBV30; CDR3 protein: AWSGRNTEAF
V gene: TRBV28; CDR3 protein: ASSLRGPWNIQY
V gene: TRBV5-1; CDR3 protein: ASRGYGLAGTDTQY
V gene: TRBV4-1; CDR3 protein: ASSQDLNRGDTGELF
V gene: TRBV9; CDR3 protein: ASSVLQLPTDTQY
V gene: TRBV7-9; CDR3 protein: ASSLGGQANIYGYT
V gene: TRBV6-5; CDR3 protein: ASSYSGTGIYGYT
V gene: TRBV15; CDR3 protein: ATSRPRDTDYEQY
V gene: TRBV19; CDR3 protein: ASSKASTDTQY
V gene: TRBV18; CDR3 protein: ASSAPGVPGQPQH
V gene: TRBV27; CDR3 protein: ASSQREEVKNIQY
V gene: TRBV7-7; CDR3 protein: ASSLAFLETQY
V gene: TRBV12-5; CDR3 protein: ASGLGQRGYT
V gene: TRBV18; CDR3 protein: ASSFRQGPTGELF
V gene: TRBV27; CDR3 protein: ASSRGQGTYEQY
V gene: TRBV5-1; CDR3 protein: ASKSGASTDTQY
V gene: TRBV19; CDR3 protein: ASSVSTGANYGYT
V gene: TRBV19; CDR3 protein: ASSIFGLAVYDEQF
V gene: TRBV2; CDR3 protein: ASSEFKLTNEKLF
V gene: TRBV6-5; CDR3 protein: ASRPGTSGTDTQY
V gene: TRBV28; CDR3 protein: ASSSGVTGLNTEAF
V gene: TRBV9; CDR3 protein: ASSVREQGFQETQY
V gene: TRBV4-3; CDR3 protein: ASSQDLAGNNGNTIY
V gene: TRBV7-3; CDR3 protein: ASSSSGGPAGELF
V gene: TRBV5-6; CDR3 protein: ASSQRTGSYEQY
V gene: TRBV18; CDR3 protein: ASSPPSEYEQY
V gene: TRBV7-2; CDR3 protein: ASSFSSGRGDEQF
V gene: TRBV10-1; CDR3 protein: ASSVAGTYNEQF
V gene: TRBV30; CDR3 protein: AWQRDSPTWAEAF
V gene: TRBV27; CDR3 protein: ASRSQTGANTGELF
V gene: TRBV28; CDR3 protein: ASSTGGQGHEKLF
V gene: TRBV30; CDR3 protein: AWRATRGPSYEQY